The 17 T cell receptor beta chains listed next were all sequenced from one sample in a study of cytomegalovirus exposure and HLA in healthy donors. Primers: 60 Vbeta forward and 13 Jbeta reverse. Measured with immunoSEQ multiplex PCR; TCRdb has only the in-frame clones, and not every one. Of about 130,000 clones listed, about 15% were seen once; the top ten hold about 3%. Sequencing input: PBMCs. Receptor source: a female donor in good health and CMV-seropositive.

The CDR3 sequence: CASSQQKIQGYVNEKLFF. The CDR3 nucleotides are TGCGCCAGCAGCCAACAAAAGATTCAGGGGTACGTTAATGAAAAACTGTTTTTT. The chain joins TRBV4-1 to TRBJ1-4; a weak D match, TRBD1 (6 bases). The CDR3 consists of 18 residues. Trimming stripped 2 bases from V and 4 bases from J, with 20 bases between. Germline values: CDR1 MGHRA, CDR2 YSYEKL.

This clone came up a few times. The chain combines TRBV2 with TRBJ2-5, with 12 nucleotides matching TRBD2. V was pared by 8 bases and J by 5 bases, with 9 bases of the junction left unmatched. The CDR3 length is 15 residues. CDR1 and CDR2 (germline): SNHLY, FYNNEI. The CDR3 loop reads CASCRLAGVYETQYF. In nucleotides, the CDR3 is TGTGCCAGCTGTAGACTAGCGGGAGTTTATGAGACCCAGTACTTC.

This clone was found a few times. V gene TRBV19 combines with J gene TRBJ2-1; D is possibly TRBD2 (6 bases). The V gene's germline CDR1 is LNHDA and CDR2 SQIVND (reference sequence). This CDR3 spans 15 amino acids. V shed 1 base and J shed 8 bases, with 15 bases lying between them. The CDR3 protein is CASSIGGDGEYEQFF. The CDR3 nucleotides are TGTGCCAGTAGTATAGGGGGGGATGGTGAATATGAGCAGTTCTTC.

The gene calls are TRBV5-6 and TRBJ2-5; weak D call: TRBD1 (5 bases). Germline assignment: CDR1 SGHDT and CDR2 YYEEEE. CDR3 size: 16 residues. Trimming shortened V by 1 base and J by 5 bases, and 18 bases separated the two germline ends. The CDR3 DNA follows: TGTGCCAGCAGCTTGACCACAAGGGTGAAGGGGGAGACCCAGTACTTC. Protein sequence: CASSLTTRVKGETQYF.

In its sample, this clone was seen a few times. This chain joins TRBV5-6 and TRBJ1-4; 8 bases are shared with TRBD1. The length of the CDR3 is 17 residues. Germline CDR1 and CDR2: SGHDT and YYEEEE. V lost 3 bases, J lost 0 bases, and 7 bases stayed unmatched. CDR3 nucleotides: TGTGCCAGCAGCTATTGGACAGGGCTTACAACTAATGAAAAACTGTTTTTT. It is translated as CASSYWTGLTTNEKLFF.

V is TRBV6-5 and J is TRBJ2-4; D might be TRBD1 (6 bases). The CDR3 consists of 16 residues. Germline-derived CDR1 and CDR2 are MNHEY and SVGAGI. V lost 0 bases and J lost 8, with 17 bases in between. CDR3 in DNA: TGTGCCAGCAGTTACTCGAGTCTCAGGGGTGTGGACATTCAGTACTTC. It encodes CASSYSSLRGVDIQYF.

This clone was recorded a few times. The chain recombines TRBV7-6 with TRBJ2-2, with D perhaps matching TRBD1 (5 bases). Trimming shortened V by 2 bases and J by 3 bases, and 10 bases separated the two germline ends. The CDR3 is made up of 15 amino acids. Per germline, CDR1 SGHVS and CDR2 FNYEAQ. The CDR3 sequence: CASSLFTGDTGELFF. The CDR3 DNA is TGTGCCAGCAGCTTATTTACAGGAGACACCGGGGAGCTGTTTTTT.

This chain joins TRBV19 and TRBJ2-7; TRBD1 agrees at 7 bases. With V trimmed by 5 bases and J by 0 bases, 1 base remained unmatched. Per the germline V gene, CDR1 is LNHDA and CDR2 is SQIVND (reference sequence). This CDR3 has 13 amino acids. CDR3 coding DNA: TGTGCCAGTAGTCGGGACAGCTCCTACGAGCAGTACTTC. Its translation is CASSRDSSYEQYF.

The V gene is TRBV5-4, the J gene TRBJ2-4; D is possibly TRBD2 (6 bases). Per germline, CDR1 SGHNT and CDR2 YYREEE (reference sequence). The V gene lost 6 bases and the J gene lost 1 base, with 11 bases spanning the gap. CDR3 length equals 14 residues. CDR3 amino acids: CASTVAGAKNIQYF. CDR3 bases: TGTGCCAGCACCGTGGCGGGGGCCAAAAACATTCAGTACTTC.

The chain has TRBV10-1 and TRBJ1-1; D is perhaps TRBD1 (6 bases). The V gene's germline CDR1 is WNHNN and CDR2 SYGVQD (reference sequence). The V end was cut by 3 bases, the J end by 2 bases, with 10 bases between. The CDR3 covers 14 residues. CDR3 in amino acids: CASSDNRDNTEAFF. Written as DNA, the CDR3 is TGCGCCAGCAGTGATAACAGGGACAACACTGAAGCTTTCTTT.

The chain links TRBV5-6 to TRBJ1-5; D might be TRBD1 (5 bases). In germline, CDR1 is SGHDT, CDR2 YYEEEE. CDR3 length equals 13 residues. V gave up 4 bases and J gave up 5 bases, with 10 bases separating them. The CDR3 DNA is TGTGCCAGCAGCGACAGTATGGATCAGCCCCAGCATTTT. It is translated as CASSDSMDQPQHF.

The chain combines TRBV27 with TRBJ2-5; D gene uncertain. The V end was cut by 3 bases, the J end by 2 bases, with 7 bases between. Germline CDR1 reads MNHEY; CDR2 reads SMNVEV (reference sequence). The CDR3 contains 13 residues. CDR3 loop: CASSFGRQETQYF. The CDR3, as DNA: TGTGCCAGCAGTTTCGGCAGGCAAGAGACCCAGTACTTC.

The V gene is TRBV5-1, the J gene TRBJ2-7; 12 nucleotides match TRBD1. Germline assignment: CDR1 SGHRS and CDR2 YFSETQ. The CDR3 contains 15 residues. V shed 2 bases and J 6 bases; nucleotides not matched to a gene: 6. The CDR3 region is CASSLPPGQGAEQYF. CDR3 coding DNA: TGCGCCAGCAGCTTACCTCCGGGACAGGGGGCCGAGCAGTACTTC.

CDR3 sequence (DNA): TGTGCCAGCACTCAGACAGGCGGGGAAAAACTGTTTTTT. Its translation: CASTQTGGEKLFF. The chain uses TRBV6-6 and TRBJ1-4; possible D gene TRBD1, 6 bases. V gave up 7 bases and J gave up 8 bases, with 14 bases separating them. The CDR3 is 13 amino acids. CDR1 is MNHNY and CDR2 is SVGAGI in the germline V gene (reference sequence).

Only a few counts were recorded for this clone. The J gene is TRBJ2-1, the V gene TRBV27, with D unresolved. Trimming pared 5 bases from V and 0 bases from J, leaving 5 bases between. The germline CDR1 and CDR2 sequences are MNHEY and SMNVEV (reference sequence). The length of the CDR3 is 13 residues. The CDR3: CASSISSYNEQFF. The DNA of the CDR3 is TGTGCCAGCAGTATTAGCTCCTACAATGAGCAGTTCTTC.

CDR3 protein: CASSQHRETEAFF. CDR3 sequence (DNA): TGCGCCAGCAGCCAGCACAGGGAAACTGAAGCTTTCTTT. The chain links TRBV4-3 to TRBJ1-1; possible D gene TRBD1, 6 bases. Between the trimmed V and J ends, which lost 3 bases and 5 bases, there was a span of 10 bases. In germline, CDR1 is LGHNA, CDR2 YSLEER. This CDR3 is 13 amino acids long.

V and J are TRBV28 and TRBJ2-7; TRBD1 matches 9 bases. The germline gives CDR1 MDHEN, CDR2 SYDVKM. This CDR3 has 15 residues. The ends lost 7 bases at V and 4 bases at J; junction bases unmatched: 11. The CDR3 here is CASNIQGTGYYEQYF. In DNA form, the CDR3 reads TGTGCCAGCAACATTCAAGGGACAGGGTATTACGAGCAGTACTTC.